This TCR beta chain emerged from a study of blood T cell repertoires in COVID-19 (dated by TCRdb to the early 2020s). As for the study more broadly: Samples from collaborators originated in the United States, Italy and Spain and spanned both the acute and convalescent phases of COVID-19. The material from the prospective study consisted of cDNA or gDNA derived from T cells, B-cell-depleted T cells, or PBMCs. Subjects who had been exposed to COVID-19, were actively infected with it, or had recovered from it provided the deeply sampled blood TCRbeta repertoires that made up the dataset. A freely available public database, intended as a resource for researchers studying the immune response to SARS-CoV-2, is where the repertoires were released. Samples came from the ongoing ImmuneRACE study (first 160 participants) plus 1,254 subjects from 6 global collaborators. Sample metadata almost always included a de-identified subject ID, COVID-19 status, age in years and sex. Where available, HLA class I and class II types were obtained from metadata supplied by the sample provider rather than from assay-based typing. Study-wide conclusions, independent of this receptor: The quantity of clinical and demographic metadata differed by source and by participant and was supplied without curation.

The collaborating institutions used their own protocols to collect whole blood in K2EDTA tubes. For TCRbeta analysis, collaborators shipped samples in one of three forms: frozen whole blood, isolated PBMCs, or DNA extracted from either of those sample types. The immunoSEQ Assay, a bias-controlled multiplex PCR, was used to amplify TCRbeta CDR3 regions from genomic DNA. Under the source paper's analysis protocol: Within the assay, amplification of reference gene primers was used to estimate how many nucleated cells each sample contained. To quantify the absolute abundance of each unique TCRbeta CDR3 rearrangement, sequence reads were collapsed and filtered. For each sample, productive Simpson clonality was calculated as the square root of Simpson's diversity index over productive rearrangements. TCRdb's version of the immuneACCESS table is confined to in-frame rearrangements and falls short of the full clone set. An unresolved V gene accounts for under half of the shortfall where checked; the remainder is of unknown origin. The V and J calls and clone size come from that table; D and trimming were worked out from the DNA. This sample has tens of thousands of clones in its table, and over 70% of those were observed once. The top ten hold less than 15% of the sample.

On this clone itself: Its antigen specificity is not known. No much larger clone is present one base from it, and per-base qualities are unavailable.

This sequence was found in a human donor in a cohort sampled during active COVID-19. Sequencing used peripheral blood.

The DNA sequence is TGTGCCAGCAGCTCCGGGACAGGGGTTATAAGCAATCAGCCCCAGCATTTT. Its protein product is CASSSGTGVISNQPQHF. This chain joins TRBV7-9 to TRBJ1-5, with 10 middle bases fitting TRBD1. The CDR3 runs 17 amino acids, cysteine and phenylalanine included. Only the CDR3 portion is preserved as DNA: 51 bases, with reading frame beginning at the first base. CDR1 and CDR2 were assigned from the germline V gene (reference sequence) as SEHNR and FQNEAQ. Trimming leaves V shorter by 4 bases and J shorter by 1 base, with the junction holding 7 bases beyond the gene matches.